These T cell receptor beta chains were read from a single sample in a study of beta chain features in type 1 diabetes. Assay used: immunoSEQ multiplex PCR; TCRdb lists only in-frame clones, some missing. Among 95,000 to 150,000 clones, roughly 17% were seen once, and the ten largest hold 2% to 3%. Sequences were obtained from central memory CD4+ T cells from blood. The receptors were sampled from a man younger than 45 with type 1 diabetes. The CDR3 runs from the conserved cysteine through the conserved F or W.

TRBJ1-2 | TRBV30 | CAWSTGRANGYTF
TRBJ2-5 | TRBV6-6 | CASSEETQYF
TRBJ1-6 | TRBV30 | CAWSVDRSFGALHF
TRBJ2-3 | TRBV7-9 | CASSLRLGGGDTQYF
TRBJ2-3 | TRBV5-4 | CASSLFRTGFDTQYF
TRBJ2-2 | TRBV29-1 | CSSSGTGGPGELFF
TRBJ1-6 | TRBV28 | CASSPTGQGRGSPLHF
TRBJ2-1 | TRBV2 | CASSEAEDIEQFF
TRBJ1-2 | TRBV14 | CASSHARGDYGYTF
TRBJ2-3 | TRBV9 | CASSAYTDTQYF
TRBJ1-2 | TRBV18 | CASSPETGGANGYTF
TRBJ1-3 | TRBV7-9 | CASSSSYGNTIYF
TRBJ2-7 | TRBV10-1 | CASEILVARDYEQYF
TRBJ2-1 | TRBV5-1 | CASSLEPSGGSNEQFF
TRBJ1-6 | TRBV30 | CAWSLTGEDSPLHF
TRBJ1-4 | TRBV20-1 | CSARDYEKLFF
TRBJ1-4 | TRBV30 | CAWSKGGFEKLFF
TRBJ1-4 | TRBV29-1 | CSVSSGVRREKLFF
TRBJ1-1 | TRBV10-3 | CAISEGQENTEAFF
TRBJ2-3 | TRBV9 | CASSVSVDTDTQYF
TRBJ1-5 | TRBV18 | CASSPASSGGQPQHF
TRBJ1-1 | TRBV6-1 | CASSESLQGKKAFF
TRBJ2-5 | TRBV5-6 | CASSSGTKAQYF
TRBJ2-4 | TRBV7-8 | CASSPPRSPKNIQYF
TRBJ2-4 | TRBV7-2 | CASSLEWRGDIQYF
TRBJ2-3 | TRBV11-2 | CASSLGSGSGSTDTQYF
TRBJ2-7 | TRBV18 | CASSPRDQGTSYEQYF
TRBJ2-3 | TRBV29-1 | CSVRETEDGTQYF
TRBJ1-6 | TRBV9 | CASSVEGFNSPLHF
TRBJ2-3 | TRBV7-6 | CASSSRTSGVTQYF
TRBJ2-5 | TRBV9 | CASSVGGLAGEETQYF
TRBJ2-3 | TRBV11-3 | CASRPSGGGTDTQYF
TRBJ1-6 | TRBV6-1 | CASSEETNSPLHF
TRBJ2-2 | TRBV10-3 | CAISGGQGLNTGELFF
TRBJ2-5 | TRBV7-9 | CASSLVPGKQETQYF
TRBJ1-1 | TRBV6-5 | CASSGHRTVAEAFF
TRBJ2-5 | TRBV28 | CASTGSETQYF
TRBJ2-5 | TRBV5-1 | CASHGEVVETQYF
TRBJ1-5 | TRBV28 | CASSLHGQGANQPQHF